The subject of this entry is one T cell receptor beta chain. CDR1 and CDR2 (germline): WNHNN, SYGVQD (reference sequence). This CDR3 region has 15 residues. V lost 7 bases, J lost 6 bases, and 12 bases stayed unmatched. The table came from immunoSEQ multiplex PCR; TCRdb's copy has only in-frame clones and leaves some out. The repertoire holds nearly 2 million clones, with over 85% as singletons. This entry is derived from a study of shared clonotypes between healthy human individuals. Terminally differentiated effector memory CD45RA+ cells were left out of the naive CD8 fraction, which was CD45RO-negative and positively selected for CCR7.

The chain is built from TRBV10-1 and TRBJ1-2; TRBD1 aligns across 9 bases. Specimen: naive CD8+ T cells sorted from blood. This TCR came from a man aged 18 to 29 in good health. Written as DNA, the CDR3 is TGCGCCAGCAATAGTGGGACAGGGTTTATGGATGGCTACACCTTC. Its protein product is CASNSGTGFMDGYTF.